This T cell receptor beta chain comes out of a study of blood T cell repertoires in COVID-19. Turning to the study itself: The United States, Italy and Spain were the sources of the acute and convalescent COVID-19 samples. The analysed material was cDNA or gDNA that came from T cells, B-cell-depleted T cells, or PBMCs.

Germline loops: CDR1 MNHEY, CDR2 SVGAGI. V was shortened by 6 bases and J by 1 base, with 12 bases between the two germline ends. This CDR3 has 14 residues. Original analysis: Reference gene primer amplification in the assay estimated nucleated cell counts. Clones were sequenced by immunoSEQ multiplex PCR, and TCRdb holds only the in-frame ones, with some missing. V and J calls plus clone size are reproduced from that table; the DNA served to infer D and trimming. The table shows 130,000 or so clones, with about 80% occurring only once. The sequencing sample was made of peripheral blood. The J gene is TRBJ1-1, the V gene TRBV6-5; D ambiguous. The TCR was taken from a human donor in a cohort sampled during active COVID-19. In DNA form, the CDR3 reads TGTGCCAGCAGGTCTTTCCAGAAGAACACTGAAGCTTTCTTT. This codes for CASRSFQKNTEAFF.